This TCR beta chain emerged from a study of T cells in Graves' hyperthyroidism and ophthalmopathy. This clonotype was found many times. CDR1 is SGDLS, CDR2 YYNGEE, per germline. The CDR3 covers 14 residues. The V gene end was trimmed by 0 bases and the J gene end by 7 bases; junction bases not matched to a gene: 3. It was RNA transcripts that yielded the amplified TCR beta CDR3 regions. The HTBI primer set served for first-round RT-PCR of the TCR CDR3. One entry per CDR3 protein results from TCRdb running MiXCR on the multiplex PCR reads. The table lists fewer than 550,000 distinct CDR3 sequences, approximately 15% of them singletons.

This receptor was taken from a woman aged 18-30 years with Graves' hyperthyroidism. Sequencing used blood. V is TRBV9 and J is TRBJ2-1, with 8 bases matching TRBD2. The CDR3, as DNA: TGTGCCAGCAGCGTAGCGGGAGGGCGGAATGAGCAGTTCTTC. It is translated as CASSVAGGRNEQFF.